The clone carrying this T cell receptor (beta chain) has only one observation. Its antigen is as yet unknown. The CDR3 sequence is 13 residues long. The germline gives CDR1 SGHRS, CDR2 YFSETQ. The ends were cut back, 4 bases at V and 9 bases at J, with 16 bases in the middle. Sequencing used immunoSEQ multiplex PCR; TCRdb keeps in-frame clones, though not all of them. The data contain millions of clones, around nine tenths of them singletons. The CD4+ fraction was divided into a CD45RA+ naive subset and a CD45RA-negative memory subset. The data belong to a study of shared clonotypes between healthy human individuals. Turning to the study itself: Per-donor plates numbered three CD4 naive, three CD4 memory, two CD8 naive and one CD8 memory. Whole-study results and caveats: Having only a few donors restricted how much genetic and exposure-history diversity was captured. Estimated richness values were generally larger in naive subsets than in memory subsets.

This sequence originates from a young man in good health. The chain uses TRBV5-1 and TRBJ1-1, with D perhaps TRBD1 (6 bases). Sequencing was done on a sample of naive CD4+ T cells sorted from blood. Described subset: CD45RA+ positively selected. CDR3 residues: CASSREDRTQAFF. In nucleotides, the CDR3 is TGCGCCAGCAGCCGCGAGGACAGAACTCAAGCTTTCTTT.